This T cell receptor (beta chain) is from a study of shared clonotypes between healthy human individuals. The wider study: The plates for each donor numbered three CD4 naive, three CD4 memory, two CD8 naive and one CD8 memory.

Generated by immunoSEQ multiplex PCR, the TCRdb table keeps only in-frame clones and is missing some. The sample has 730,000 or so clones, 72% seen once; the top ten hold approximately 1.8%. CDR1 and CDR2 (germline): SGHRS, YFSETQ. V was pared by 7 bases and J by 6 bases, with 12 bases of the junction left unmatched. The CDR3 covers 14 residues. Sequences were obtained from memory CD4+ T cells sorted from blood. Subset meaning: CD45RA-negative fraction. The receptor was derived from a woman in her 30s in good health. The V call is TRBV5-1, the J call TRBJ1-2; TRBD1 matches 7 bases. The CDR3 loop is CASRGQGDFHGYTF. The DNA of the CDR3 is TGCGCCAGCCGCGGCCAGGGGGATTTTCATGGCTACACCTTC. Full variable domain (outside the CDR3, taken from reference TRBV5-1 and TRBJ1-2): KAGVTQTPRYLIKTRGQQVTLSCSPISGHRSVSWYQQTPGQGLQFLFEYFSETQRNKGNFPGRFSGRQFSNSRSEMNVSTLELGDSALYLCASRGQGDFHGYTFGSGTRLTVV.